The entry below gives a single T cell receptor beta chain sequence along with its context. Its antigen is not identified. The CDR3 covers 15 residues. The V gene's germline CDR1 is SGHTA and CDR2 FQGTGA. Trimming stripped 3 bases from V and 4 bases from J, with 14 bases between. Unique molecular identifiers (one per individual cDNA molecule) were attached. MiXCR, run by TCRdb on the 5' RACE reads, gives a single entry per CDR3 protein. The repertoire holds more than 70,000 distinct CDR3 sequences, about an eighth seen once, with about 14% in the top ten. This entry belongs to a study of early T cells in non-severe SARS-CoV-2 infection. Background on the study: Bulk RNA from unsorted whole blood was sequenced; chains were unpaired. Study observations and caveats: CD4 and private specificities were missed by VDJdb matching, which favored anti-spike CD8 responses.

This chain connects TRBV7-3 to TRBJ2-3, with D unclear. Sequencing was performed on whole blood. The sequence was obtained from an adult who was a healthcare worker with PCR-confirmed SARS-CoV-2 infection or an uninfected control (not recorded which). The CDR3 DNA is TGTGCCAGCAGCTTGCAGGCAGTCTCGGCAGATACGCAGTATTTT. Protein: CASSLQAVSADTQYF. Based on the CDR3 plus reference TRBV7-3 and TRBJ2-3, the full variable domain is GAGVSQTPSNKVTEKGKYVELRCDPISGHTALYWYRQSLGQGPEFLIYFQGTGAADDSGLPNDRFFAVRPEGSVSTLKIQRTERGDSAVYLCASSLQAVSADTQYFGPGTRLTVL.